The table lists the clone carrying this T cell receptor beta chain with a count of one. This sample stems from a study of blood T cell repertoires in COVID-19. Study-level information: Both acute and convalescent COVID-19 samples were obtained from the United States, Italy and Spain. Sources were T cells, B-cell-depleted T cells, or PBMCs; the material itself was cDNA or gDNA.

The CDR3 extends over 13 amino acids. Germline CDR1 MDHEN, CDR2 SYDVKM. Trimming removed 5 bases from V and 10 bases from J; junction bases left unmatched: 8. The authors' processing: Estimation of nucleated cell counts was performed using reference gene primer amplification. Assay used: immunoSEQ multiplex PCR; TCRdb lists only in-frame clones, some missing. V and J calls and clone size come straight from that table; D and trimming were deduced from the DNA. The sample contains over 95,000 clones, approximately 88% of which appear only once. Sequenced material: peripheral blood. V and J are TRBV28 and TRBJ1-1, with 9 bases identical to TRBD1. The source of this sequence is a woman aged 55-69 years with acute or convalescent COVID-19. The CDR3 DNA reads TGTGCCAGCAGTCCTTACAGGGGGCGCATAGCTTTCTTT. It encodes CASSPYRGRIAFF.